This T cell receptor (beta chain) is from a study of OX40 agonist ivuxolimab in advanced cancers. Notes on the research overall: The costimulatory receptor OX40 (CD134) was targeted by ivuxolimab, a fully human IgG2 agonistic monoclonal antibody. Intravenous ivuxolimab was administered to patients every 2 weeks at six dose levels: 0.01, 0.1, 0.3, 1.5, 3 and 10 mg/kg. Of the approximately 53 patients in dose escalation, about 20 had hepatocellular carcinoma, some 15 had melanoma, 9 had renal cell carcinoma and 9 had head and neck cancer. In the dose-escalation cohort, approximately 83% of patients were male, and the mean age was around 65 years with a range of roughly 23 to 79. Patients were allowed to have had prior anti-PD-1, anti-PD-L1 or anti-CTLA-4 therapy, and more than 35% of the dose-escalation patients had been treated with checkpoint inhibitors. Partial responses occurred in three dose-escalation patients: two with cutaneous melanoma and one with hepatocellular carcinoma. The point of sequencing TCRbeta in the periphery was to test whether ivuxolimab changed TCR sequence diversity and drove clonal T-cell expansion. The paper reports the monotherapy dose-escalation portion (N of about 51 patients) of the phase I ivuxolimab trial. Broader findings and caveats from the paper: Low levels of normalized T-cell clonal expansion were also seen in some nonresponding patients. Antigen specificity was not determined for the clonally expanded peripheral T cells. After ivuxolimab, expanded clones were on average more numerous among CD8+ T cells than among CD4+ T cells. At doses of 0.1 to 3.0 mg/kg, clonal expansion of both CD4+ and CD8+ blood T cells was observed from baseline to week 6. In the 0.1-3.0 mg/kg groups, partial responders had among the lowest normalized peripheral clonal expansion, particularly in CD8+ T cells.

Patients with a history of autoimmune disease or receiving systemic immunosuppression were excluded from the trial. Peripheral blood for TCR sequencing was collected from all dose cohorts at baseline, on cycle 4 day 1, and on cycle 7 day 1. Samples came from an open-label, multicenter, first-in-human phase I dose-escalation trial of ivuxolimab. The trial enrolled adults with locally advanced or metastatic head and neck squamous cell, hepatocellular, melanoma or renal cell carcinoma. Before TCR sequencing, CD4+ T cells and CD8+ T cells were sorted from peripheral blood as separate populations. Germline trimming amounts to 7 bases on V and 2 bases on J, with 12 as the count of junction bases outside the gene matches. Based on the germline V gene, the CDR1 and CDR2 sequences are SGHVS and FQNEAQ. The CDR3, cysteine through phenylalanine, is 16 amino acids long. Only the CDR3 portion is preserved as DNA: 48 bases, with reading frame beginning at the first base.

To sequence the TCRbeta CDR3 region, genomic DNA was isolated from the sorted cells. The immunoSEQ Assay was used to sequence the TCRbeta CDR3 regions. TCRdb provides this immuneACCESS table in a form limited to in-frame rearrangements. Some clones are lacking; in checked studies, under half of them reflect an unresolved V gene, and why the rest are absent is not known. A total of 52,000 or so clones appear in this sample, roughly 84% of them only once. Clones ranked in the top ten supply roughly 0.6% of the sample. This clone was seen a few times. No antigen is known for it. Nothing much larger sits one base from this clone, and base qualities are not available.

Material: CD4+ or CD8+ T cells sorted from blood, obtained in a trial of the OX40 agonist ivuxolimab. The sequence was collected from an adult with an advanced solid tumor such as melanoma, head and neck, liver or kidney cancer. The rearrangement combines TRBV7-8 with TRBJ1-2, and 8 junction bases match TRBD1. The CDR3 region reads CASTRTGNSHNYGYTF. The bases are TGTGCCAGCACACGGACAGGGAATTCCCACAACTATGGCTACACCTTC.